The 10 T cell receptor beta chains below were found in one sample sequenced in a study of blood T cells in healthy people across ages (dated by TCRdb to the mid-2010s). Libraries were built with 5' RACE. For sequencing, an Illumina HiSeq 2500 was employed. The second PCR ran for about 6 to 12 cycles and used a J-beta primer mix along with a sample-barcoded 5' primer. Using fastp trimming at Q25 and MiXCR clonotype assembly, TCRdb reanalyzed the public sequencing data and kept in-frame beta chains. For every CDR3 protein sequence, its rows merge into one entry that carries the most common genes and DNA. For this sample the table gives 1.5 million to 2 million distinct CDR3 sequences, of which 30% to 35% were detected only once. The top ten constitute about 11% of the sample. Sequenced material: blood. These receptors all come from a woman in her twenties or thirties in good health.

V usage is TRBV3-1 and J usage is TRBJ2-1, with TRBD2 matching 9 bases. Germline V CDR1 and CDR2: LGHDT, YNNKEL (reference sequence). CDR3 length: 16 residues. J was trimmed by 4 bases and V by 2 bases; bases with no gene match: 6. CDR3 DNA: TGTGCCAGCAGCCAAAGGCCGACTAGCGGATACAATGAGCAGTTCTTC. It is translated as CASSQRPTSGYNEQFF.

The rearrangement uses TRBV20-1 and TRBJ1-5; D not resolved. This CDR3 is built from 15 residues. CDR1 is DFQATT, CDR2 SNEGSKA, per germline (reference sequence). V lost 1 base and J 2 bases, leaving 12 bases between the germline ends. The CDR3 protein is CSARVTVAGNQPQHF. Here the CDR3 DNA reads TGCAGTGCTAGAGTTACGGTCGCCGGCAATCAGCCCCAGCATTTT.

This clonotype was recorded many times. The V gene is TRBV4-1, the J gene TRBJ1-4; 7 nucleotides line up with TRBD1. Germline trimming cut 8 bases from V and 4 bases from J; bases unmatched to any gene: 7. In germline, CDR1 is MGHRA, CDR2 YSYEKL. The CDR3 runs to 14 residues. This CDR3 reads CASAPGGGNEKLFF. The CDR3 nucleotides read TGCGCCAGCGCCCCAGGGGGTGGTAATGAAAAACTGTTTTTT.

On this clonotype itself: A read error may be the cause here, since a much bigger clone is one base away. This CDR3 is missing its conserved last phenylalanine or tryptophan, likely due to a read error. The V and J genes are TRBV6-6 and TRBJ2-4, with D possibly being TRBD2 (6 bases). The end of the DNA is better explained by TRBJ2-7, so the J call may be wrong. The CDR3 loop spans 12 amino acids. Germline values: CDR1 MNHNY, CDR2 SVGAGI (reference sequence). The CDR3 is CASSAGSYEQYL. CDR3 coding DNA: TGTGCCAGCAGTGCGGGGAGCTACGAGCAGTACTTA.

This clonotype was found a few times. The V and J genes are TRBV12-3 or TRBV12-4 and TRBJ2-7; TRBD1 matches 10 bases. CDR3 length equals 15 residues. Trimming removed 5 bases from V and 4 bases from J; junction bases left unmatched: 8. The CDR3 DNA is TGTGCCAGCAGTACCGGGGACAGGGGTTGGTACGAGCAGTACTTC. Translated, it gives CASSTGDRGWYEQYF.

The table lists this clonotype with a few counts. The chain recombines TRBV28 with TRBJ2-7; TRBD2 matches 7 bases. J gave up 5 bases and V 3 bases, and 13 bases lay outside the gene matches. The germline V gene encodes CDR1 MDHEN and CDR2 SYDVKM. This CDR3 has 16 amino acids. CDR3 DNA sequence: TGTGCCAGCAGTTTCAACACTTGGGGGGAGGGGAACGAGCAGTACTTC. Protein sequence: CASSFNTWGEGNEQYF.

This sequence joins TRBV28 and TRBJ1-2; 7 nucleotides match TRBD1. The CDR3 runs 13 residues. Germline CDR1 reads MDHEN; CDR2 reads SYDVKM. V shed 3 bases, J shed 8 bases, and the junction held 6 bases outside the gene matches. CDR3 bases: TGTGCCAGCAGTTTCGGGGACAGACAAGGCTACACCTTC. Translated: CASSFGDRQGYTF.

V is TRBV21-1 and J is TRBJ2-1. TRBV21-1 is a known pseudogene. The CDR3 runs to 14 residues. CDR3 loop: CASSIGRYFNEHFF. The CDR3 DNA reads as TGTGCCAGCAGCATCGGGAGGTACTTCAATGAGCACTTCTTC.

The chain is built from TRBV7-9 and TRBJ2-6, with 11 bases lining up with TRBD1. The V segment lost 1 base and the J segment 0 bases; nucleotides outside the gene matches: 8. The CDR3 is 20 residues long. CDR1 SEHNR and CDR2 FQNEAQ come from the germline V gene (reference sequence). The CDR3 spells CASSLVFRDRGSSGANVLTF. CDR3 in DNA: TGTGCCAGCAGCTTAGTTTTCCGGGACAGGGGGTCCTCTGGGGCCAACGTCCTGACTTTC. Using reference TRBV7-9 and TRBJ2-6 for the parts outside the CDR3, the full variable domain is DTGVSQNPRHKITKRGQNVTFRCDPISEHNRLYWYRQTLGQGPEFLTYFQNEAQLEKSRLLSDRFSAERPKGSFSTLEIQRTEQGDSAMYLCASSLVFRDRGSSGANVLTFGAGSRLTVL.

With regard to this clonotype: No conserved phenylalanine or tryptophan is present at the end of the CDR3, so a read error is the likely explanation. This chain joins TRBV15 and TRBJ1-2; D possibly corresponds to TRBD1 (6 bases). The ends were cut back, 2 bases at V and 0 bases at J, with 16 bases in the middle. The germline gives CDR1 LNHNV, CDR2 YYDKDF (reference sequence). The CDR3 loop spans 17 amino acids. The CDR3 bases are TGTGCCACCAGCAGAACAGTAGTACAGGGTACTAACTATGGCTACACCGTC. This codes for CATSRTVVQGTNYGYTV.